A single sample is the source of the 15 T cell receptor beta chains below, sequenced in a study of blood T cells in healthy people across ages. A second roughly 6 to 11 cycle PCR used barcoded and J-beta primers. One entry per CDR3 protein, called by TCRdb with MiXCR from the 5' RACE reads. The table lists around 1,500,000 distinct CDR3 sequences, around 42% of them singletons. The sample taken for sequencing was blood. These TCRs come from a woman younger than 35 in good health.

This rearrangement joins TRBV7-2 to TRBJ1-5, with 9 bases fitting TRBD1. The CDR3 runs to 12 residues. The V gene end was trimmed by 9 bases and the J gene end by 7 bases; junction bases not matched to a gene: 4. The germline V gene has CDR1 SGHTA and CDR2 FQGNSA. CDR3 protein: CASTDRGQPQHF. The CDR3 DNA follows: TGTGCCAGTACGGACAGGGGCCAGCCCCAGCATTTT.

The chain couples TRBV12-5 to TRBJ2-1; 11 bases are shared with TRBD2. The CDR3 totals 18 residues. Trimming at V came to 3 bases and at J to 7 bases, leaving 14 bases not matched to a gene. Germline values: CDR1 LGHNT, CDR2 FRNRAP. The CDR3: CASGFYTPTSGSGNEQFF. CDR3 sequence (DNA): TGTGCTAGTGGTTTCTACACTCCAACTAGCGGGAGTGGTAATGAGCAGTTCTTC.

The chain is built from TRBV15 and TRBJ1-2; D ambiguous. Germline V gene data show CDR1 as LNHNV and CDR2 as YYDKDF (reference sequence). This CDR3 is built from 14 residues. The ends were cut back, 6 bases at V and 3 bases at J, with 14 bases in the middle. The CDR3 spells CATRAVGAHYGYTF. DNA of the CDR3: TGTGCCACCAGGGCGGTGGGAGCGCACTATGGCTACACCTTC.

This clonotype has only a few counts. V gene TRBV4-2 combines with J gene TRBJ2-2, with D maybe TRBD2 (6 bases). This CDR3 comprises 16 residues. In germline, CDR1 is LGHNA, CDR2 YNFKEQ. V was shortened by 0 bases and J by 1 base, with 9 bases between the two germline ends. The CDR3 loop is CASSQDGGRNTGELFF. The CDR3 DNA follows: TGTGCCAGCAGCCAAGATGGAGGGAGGAACACCGGGGAGCTGTTTTTT.

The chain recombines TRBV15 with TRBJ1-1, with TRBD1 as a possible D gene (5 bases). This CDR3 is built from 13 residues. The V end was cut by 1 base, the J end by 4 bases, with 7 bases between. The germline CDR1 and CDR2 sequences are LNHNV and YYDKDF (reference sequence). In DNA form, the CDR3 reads TGTGCCACCAGCAGAGGGGACGGCACTGAAGCTTTCTTT. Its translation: CATSRGDGTEAFF.

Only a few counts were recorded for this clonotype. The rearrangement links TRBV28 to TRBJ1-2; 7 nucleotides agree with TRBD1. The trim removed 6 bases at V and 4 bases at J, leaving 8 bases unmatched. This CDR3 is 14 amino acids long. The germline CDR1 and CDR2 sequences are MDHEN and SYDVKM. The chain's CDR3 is CASSVLGGGYGYTF. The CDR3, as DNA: TGTGCCAGCAGCGTATTAGGGGGCGGCTATGGCTACACCTTC.

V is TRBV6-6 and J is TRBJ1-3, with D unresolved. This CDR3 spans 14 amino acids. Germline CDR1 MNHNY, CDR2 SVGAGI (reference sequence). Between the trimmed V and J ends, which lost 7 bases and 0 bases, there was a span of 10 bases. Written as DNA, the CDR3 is TGTGCCAGCAAGTCGTACGACTCTGGAAACACCATATATTTT. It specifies CASKSYDSGNTIYF.

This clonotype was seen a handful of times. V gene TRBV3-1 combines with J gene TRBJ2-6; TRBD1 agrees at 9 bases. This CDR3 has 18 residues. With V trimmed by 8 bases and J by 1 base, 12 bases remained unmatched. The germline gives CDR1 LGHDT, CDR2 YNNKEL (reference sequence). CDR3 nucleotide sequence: TGTGCCAGCGACTTAAGGGACAGGGCTACTTCTGGGGCCAACGTCCTGACTTTC. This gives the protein CASDLRDRATSGANVLTF.

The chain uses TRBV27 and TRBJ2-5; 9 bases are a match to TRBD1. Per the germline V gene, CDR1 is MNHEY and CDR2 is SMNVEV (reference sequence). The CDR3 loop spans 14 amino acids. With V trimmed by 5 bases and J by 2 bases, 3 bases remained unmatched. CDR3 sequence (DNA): TGTGCCAGCAGTACAGGGGGCTATCAAGAGACCCAGTACTTC. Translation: CASSTGGYQETQYF.

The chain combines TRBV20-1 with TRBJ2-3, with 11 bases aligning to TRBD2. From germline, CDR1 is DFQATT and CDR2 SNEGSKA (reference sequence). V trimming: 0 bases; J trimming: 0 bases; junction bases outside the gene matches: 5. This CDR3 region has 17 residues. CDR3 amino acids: CSARDRGLAASTDTQYF. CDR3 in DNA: TGCAGTGCTAGAGATCGGGGACTAGCGGCTAGCACAGATACGCAGTATTTT.

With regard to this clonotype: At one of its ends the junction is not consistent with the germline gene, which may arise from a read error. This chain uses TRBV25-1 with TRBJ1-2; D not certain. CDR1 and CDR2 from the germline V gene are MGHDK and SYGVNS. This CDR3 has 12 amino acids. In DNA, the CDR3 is TGTGCCAGCAGTGAATTGGGCTATGGCTGCACCTTC. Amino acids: CASSELGYGCTF.

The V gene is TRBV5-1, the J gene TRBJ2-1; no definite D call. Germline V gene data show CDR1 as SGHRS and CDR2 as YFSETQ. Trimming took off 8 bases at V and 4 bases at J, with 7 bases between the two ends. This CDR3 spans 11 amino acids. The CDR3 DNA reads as TGCGCCAGTACCCTGTACAATGAGCAGTTCTTC. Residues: CASTLYNEQFF.

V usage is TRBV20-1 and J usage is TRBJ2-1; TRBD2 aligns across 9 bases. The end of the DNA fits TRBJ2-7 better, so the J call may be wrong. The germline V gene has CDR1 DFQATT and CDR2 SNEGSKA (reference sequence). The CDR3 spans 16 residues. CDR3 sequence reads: CSASGLAGFTYNEQYF. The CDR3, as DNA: TGCAGTGCTAGTGGGCTAGCGGGGTTTACCTACAATGAGCAGTACTTC.

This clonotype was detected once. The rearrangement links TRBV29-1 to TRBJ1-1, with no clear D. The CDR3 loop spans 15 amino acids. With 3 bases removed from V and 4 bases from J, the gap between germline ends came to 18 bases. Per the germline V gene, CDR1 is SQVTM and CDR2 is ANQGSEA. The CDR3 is CSVDIILAAGTEAFF. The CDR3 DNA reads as TGCAGCGTTGATATCATATTGGCAGCCGGCACTGAAGCTTTCTTT. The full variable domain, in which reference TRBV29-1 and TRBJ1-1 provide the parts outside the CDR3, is SAVISQKPSRDICQRGTSLTIQCQVDSQVTMMFWYRQQPGQSLTLIATANQGSEATYESGFVIDKFPISRPNLTFSTLTVSNMSPEDSSIYLCSVDIILAAGTEAFFGQGTRLTVV.

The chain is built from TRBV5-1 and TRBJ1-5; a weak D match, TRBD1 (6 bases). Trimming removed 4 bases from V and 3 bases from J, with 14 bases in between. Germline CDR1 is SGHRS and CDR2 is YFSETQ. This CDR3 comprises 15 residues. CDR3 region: CASSHGGGPNQPQHF. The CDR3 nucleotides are TGCGCCAGCAGCCATGGTGGGGGGCCCAATCAGCCCCAGCATTTT. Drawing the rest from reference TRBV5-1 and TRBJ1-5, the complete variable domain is KAGVTQTPRYLIKTRGQQVTLSCSPISGHRSVSWYQQTPGQGLQFLFEYFSETQRNKGNFPGRFSGRQFSNSRSEMNVSTLELGDSALYLCASSHGGGPNQPQHFGDGTRLSIL.